Listed here are 20 T cell receptor delta chains from one sample, sequenced in a study of gamma-delta T cells after stem cell transplantation. TCRdb used CATT to re-call clones from the RT-PCR reads. The table has about 2,700 delta-chain clones, just over 3% seen once. Source material: gamma-delta T cells. The receptors originated from a human donor. It is not recorded whose cells these are; they may come from a transplant donor.

Regarding this clone: A read error likely explains this, since a far larger clone differs by one base. At the DNA level, this CDR3 is encoded by other sequences in the same sample as well. V and J are TRDV2 and TRDJ1; 11 nucleotides align to TRDD3. Germline V CDR1 and CDR2: GEAIGNYY, EKD. This CDR3 comprises 17 residues. V lost 4 bases and J lost 4; bases outside the gene matches: 13. The DNA for the CDR3 is TGTGCCTGTGATACCCTGTCCCTGGGGGATACTAGCGATAAACTCATCTTT. Protein: CACDTLSLGDTSDKLIF.

This clone has only a few counts. A far larger clone differs by one base, so this is likely a read error. Other nucleotide sequences in the sample specify the same CDR3. The chain employs TRDV2 and TRDJ1; 12 bases agree with TRDD3. The CDR3 runs to 18 residues. Germline V gene sequence: CDR1 GEAIGNYY, CDR2 EKD. The CDR3 sequence is CACDTGGVLGDTPDKLIF. CDR3 nucleotides: TGTGCCTGCGACACCGGAGGTGTACTGGGGGATACCCCCGATAAACTCATCTTT.

This clone was observed a handful of times. This likely reflects a read error, since a far larger clone is one base away. Other DNA sequences in this specimen translate into the identical CDR3. CDR3 protein: CACDTLLGPWDTRQMFF. CDR3 DNA sequence: TGTGCCTGTGACACGCTGCTGGGACCCTGGGACACCCGACAGATGTTTTTC. The chain has TRDV2 and TRDJ3; tentative D call: TRDD3 (5 bases). Germline V lookup: CDR1 GEAIGNYY, CDR2 EKD. This CDR3 is 17 amino acids long. Trimming shortened V by 1 base and J by 2 bases, and 11 bases separated the two germline ends.

Comment on this clone: It differs at one base from a far larger clone, so likely a read error. This chain links TRDV2 with TRDJ3; 10 bases are a match to TRDD3. Trimming took 0 bases from V and 0 from J; bases not matched to a gene: 7. Germline V CDR1 and CDR2: GEAIGNYY, EKD. The length of the CDR3 is 20 residues. CDR3 nucleotide sequence: TGTGCCTGTGACACCGTGGGGGGATACGTCAGCTCCTGGGACACCCGACAGATGTTTTTC. Protein sequence: CACDTVGGYVSSWDTRQMFF.

In its sample, this clone is medium-sized. V and J are TRDV1 and TRDJ1; D gene uncertain. CDR1 and CDR2 (germline): TSWWSYY, QGS. V lost 5 bases, J lost 10 bases, and 20 bases lay in between. There are 14 residues in the CDR3. CDR3 in amino acids: CALGYAGRLERLIF. The CDR3 coding sequence is TGTGCTCTTGGGTACGCGGGACGGCTGGAGAGACTCATCTTT.

This clone was observed a handful of times. This chain uses TRDV2 with TRDJ1, with 12 bases aligning to TRDD3. V lost 3 bases and J lost 2; bases outside the gene matches: 9. The CDR3 contains 17 residues. CDR1 is GEAIGNYY, CDR2 EKD, per germline. The CDR3 DNA is TGTGCCTGTGACCCCTTACTGGGGGATACACGAACCGATAAACTCATCTTT. It translates to CACDPLLGDTRTDKLIF.

This clone was observed a handful of times. The TCRdb record carries a much larger clone's protein, which differs from this DNA's translation at residue 4; a read error is the likely cause, and the protein listed here is the DNA translation. The chain links TRDV2 to TRDJ1, with TRDD3 identical over 11 bases. The CDR3 is 15 amino acids. The V gene's germline CDR1 is GEAIGNYY and CDR2 EKD. Trimming took 5 bases from V and 4 from J; bases not matched to a gene: 8. The CDR3 DNA reads as TGTGCCTGTGGATCACTGGGGGATAAGGACGATAAACTCATCTTT. Translation gives CACGSLGDKDDKLIF.

This clone was observed a few times. TCRdb assigns this DNA the protein of a much larger clone, which departs from its translation at residues 4 and 13; this likely reflects a read error, and the protein shown comes from translating the DNA. The chain links TRDV3 to TRDJ1; TRDD3 aligns across 12 bases. This CDR3 has 18 residues. V trimming: 4 bases; J trimming: 3 bases; junction bases outside the gene matches: 18. CDR1 TVYSNPD and CDR2 GDNSRS come from the germline V gene (reference sequence). CDR3 coding DNA: TGTGCCTGTGGCCCACTGGGGGATACCCTCCCACACGCCGATAAACTCATCTTT. Its protein product is CACGPLGDTLPHADKLIF.

The table lists this clone with a few counts. This may be a read error: a much more frequent sequence differs by one nucleotide. Other DNA sequences from this sample encode an identical CDR3 as well. The V gene is TRDV2, the J gene TRDJ1; TRDD3 matches at 9 bases. The CDR3 sequence is 21 residues long. Unmatched junction bases numbered 19, after V lost 0 bases and J lost 0 bases. Per germline, CDR1 GEAIGNYY and CDR2 EKD. The chain's CDR3 is CACDTVITGGEKVGYTDKLIF. DNA of the CDR3: TGTGCCTGTGACACCGTAATTACTGGGGGAGAGAAGGTGGGCTACACCGATAAACTCATCTTT.

In regard to this clone: A much larger clone differs by one base, so this may be a read error. This chain links TRDV2 with TRDJ1, with TRDD3 matching 13 bases. CDR1 is GEAIGNYY, CDR2 EKD, per germline. This CDR3 has 23 amino acids. Unmatched junction bases numbered 24, after V lost 3 bases and J lost 0 bases. The DNA for the CDR3 is TGTGCCTGTGACGCGGTTACTGGGGGATACGCGTCCTTGGGGAGACCTTACACCGATAAACTCATCTTT. It is translated as CACDAVTGGYASLGRPYTDKLIF.

Note on this clone: A far larger clone is just one base off, so this is likely a read error. Distinct nucleotide sequences in the sample also encode this CDR3. The chain carries TRDV2 and TRDJ1, with D possibly being TRDD3 (6 bases). The germline V and J ends were trimmed by 0 bases and 0 bases, with 13 bases remaining between them. The germline CDR1 and CDR2 sequences are GEAIGNYY and EKD. The CDR3 has 16 amino acids. The CDR3 sequence: CACDTLGIEYTDKLIF. The DNA for the CDR3 is TGTGCCTGTGACACCCTGGGGATTGAGTACACCGATAAACTCATCTTT.

This clone was observed a few times. Since a much larger clone is just one base distant, this may be a read error. Other DNA sequences in the same sample also yield this CDR3. The chain links TRAV29/DV5 to TRDJ1; the match to TRDD3 covers 10 bases. CDR1 and CDR2 (germline): NSMFDY, ISSIKDK. Unmatched junction bases numbered 16, after V lost 0 bases and J lost 8 bases. This CDR3 is 17 amino acids long. CDR3 loop: CAASGRPTRGIRYKLIF. The CDR3 DNA reads TGTGCAGCAAGCGGACGACCGACGAGGGGGATACGCTACAAACTCATCTTT.

The rearrangement uses TRDV1 and TRDJ1; 7 bases align to TRDD3. Trimming removed 6 bases from V and 0 bases from J; junction bases left unmatched: 19. Per germline, CDR1 TSWWSYY and CDR2 QGS. The CDR3 runs 19 residues. The CDR3 here is CALGPDRGLGRPYTDKLIF. The CDR3 DNA is TGTGCTCTTGGTCCTGACAGGGGACTGGGGAGACCTTACACCGATAAACTCATCTTT.

By sample fraction, this clone is medium-sized. The chain uses TRDV1 and TRDJ1; 7 positions agree with TRDD3. Germline trimming cut 6 bases from V and 0 bases from J; bases unmatched to any gene: 25. The CDR3 is 21 amino acids. CDR1 and CDR2 from the germline V gene are TSWWSYY and QGS. As DNA, the CDR3 is TGTGCTCTTGGTCCTGACAGGGGACTGGGGAAACCCTGGAGTTACACCGATAAACTCATCTTT. This codes for CALGPDRGLGKPWSYTDKLIF.

This clone is judged medium-sized (0.01 to 0.1%). A far larger clone differs by one base, so this is likely a read error. At the DNA level, this CDR3 is encoded by other sequences in the same sample as well. The rearrangement joins TRDV3 to TRDJ1, with 9 bases identical to TRDD3. The CDR3 covers 18 residues. V shed 4 bases and J 0 bases; nucleotides not matched to a gene: 18. CDR1 TVYSNPD and CDR2 GDNSRS come from the germline V gene (reference sequence). CDR3 amino acids: CACLLRGMGDNYTDKLIF. CDR3 sequence (DNA): TGTGCCTGCCTCCTACGGGGGATGGGGGATAACTACACCGATAAACTCATCTTT.

Comments on this clone: The junction shows a germline mismatch at one end, possibly a read error. V and J are TRDV2 and TRDJ2; 13 bases are a match to TRDD3. CDR3 length: 21 residues. The germline gives CDR1 GEAIGNYY, CDR2 EKD. The CDR3 is CACDGLPPTLLGDTALTAQHF. As DNA, the CDR3 is TGTGCCTGTGACGGCCTTCCTCCGACATTACTGGGGGATACGGCTTTGACAGCACAACACTTC.

Concerning this clone: One base away lies a much larger clone, so this may be a sequencing read error. Other DNA sequences in the same sample also yield this CDR3. The J gene is TRDJ1, the V gene TRDV2; 8 positions match TRDD3. This CDR3 comprises 17 residues. Germline CDR1 and CDR2: GEAIGNYY and EKD. The CDR3 protein is CACDTVAGDSVGDKLIF. The CDR3 DNA is TGTGCCTGCGACACGGTGGCGGGGGATAGTGTCGGCGATAAACTCATCTTT.

A few counts support this clone. TCRdb pairs this DNA with a much larger clone's protein that differs at residue 5, likely a read error; the protein shown was translated from the DNA. The chain employs TRDV1 and TRDJ2; D is undetermined. V shed 4 bases and J shed 0 bases, with 12 bases lying between them. Germline CDR1 TSWWSYY, CDR2 QGS. This CDR3 comprises 16 residues. The CDR3 DNA follows: TGTGCTCTTGGGGGCGTCGTGCTTGCTTTGACAGCACAACTCTTCTTT. Encoded protein: CALGGVVLALTAQLFF.

Worth noting for this clone: The TCRdb record carries a much larger clone's protein, which differs from this DNA's translation at residue 13; a read error is the likely cause, and the protein listed here is the DNA translation. The chain carries TRDV2 and TRDJ3; 9 positions agree with TRDD3. Germline CDR1 reads GEAIGNYY; CDR2 reads EKD. The CDR3 loop spans 19 amino acids. The CDR3 is CACDESGGSSSWGTRQMFF. For the CDR3, the DNA is TGTGCCTGTGACGAGTCTGGGGGATCAAGCTCCTGGGGCACCCGACAGATGTTTTTC.

In its sample, this clone was seen a few times. A far larger clone lies a single base away; this is likely a read error. At the DNA level, this CDR3 is encoded by other sequences in the same sample as well. This chain joins TRDV2 and TRDJ1, with 10 bases fitting TRDD3. Trimming took 2 bases from V and 0 from J; bases not matched to a gene: 2. Germline assignment: CDR1 GEAIGNYY and CDR2 EKD. CDR3 length: 15 amino acids. DNA for the CDR3: TGTGCCTGTGACAACCTGGGGGATAACACCGATAAACTCATCTTT. It codes for CACDNLGDNTDKLIF.